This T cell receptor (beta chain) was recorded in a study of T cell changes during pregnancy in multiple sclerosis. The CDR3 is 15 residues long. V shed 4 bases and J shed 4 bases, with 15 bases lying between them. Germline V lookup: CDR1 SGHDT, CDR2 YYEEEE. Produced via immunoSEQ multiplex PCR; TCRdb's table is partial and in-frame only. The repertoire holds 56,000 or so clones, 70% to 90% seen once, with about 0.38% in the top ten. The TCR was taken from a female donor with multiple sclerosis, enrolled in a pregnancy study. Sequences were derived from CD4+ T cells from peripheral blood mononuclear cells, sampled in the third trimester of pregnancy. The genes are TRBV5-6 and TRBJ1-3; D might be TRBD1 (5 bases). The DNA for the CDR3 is TGTGCCAGCAGCAACTGGGGGACTCCCGGAAACACCATATATTTT. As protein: CASSNWGTPGNTIYF.